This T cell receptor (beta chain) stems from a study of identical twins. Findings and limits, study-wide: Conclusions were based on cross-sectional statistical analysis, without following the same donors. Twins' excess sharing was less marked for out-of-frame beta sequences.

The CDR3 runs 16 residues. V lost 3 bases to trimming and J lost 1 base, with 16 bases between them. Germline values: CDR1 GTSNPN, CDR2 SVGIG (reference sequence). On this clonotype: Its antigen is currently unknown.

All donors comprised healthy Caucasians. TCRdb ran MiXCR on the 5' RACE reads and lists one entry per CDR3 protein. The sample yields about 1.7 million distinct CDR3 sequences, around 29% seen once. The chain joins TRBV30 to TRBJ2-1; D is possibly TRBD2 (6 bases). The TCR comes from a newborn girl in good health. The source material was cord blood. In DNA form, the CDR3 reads TGTGCCTGGAGCCGACGGGACTCCAGTTCCTACAATGAGCAGTTCTTC. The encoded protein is CAWSRRDSSSYNEQFF.